The present TCR beta chain was sequenced within a study of response to subunit inactivated influenza vaccine. Regarding the study as a whole: The authors suggested that few new T cells are recruited per seasonal influenza vaccination.

TCRdb used MiXCR to reprocess the RT-PCR reads, holding one entry per CDR3 protein. This sample has about 520,000 distinct CDR3 sequences, with 25% found just once. Germline V CDR1 and CDR2: SEHNR, FQNEAQ (reference sequence). Trimming left V 3 bases short and J 4 bases short, with 15 bases between. This CDR3 has 15 residues. Regarding this clonotype: What it binds is not known.

The receptor was derived from a man between 50 and 59 years old who received an inactivated influenza vaccine. V usage is TRBV7-9 and J usage is TRBJ1-2, with D unclear. The source was CD4+ T cells sorted from PBMCs, collected roughly 5 days after vaccination. DNA for the CDR3: TGTGCCAGCAGCTTTAAGGGTGTAAGGTCCTATGGCTACACCTTC. It is translated as CASSFKGVRSYGYTF.